Listed here are 3 T cell receptor beta chains from one sample, sequenced in a study of T cell repertoires in cytomegalovirus infection. These receptors have no identified antigens. TCRdb reprocessed the reads with MiXCR, giving one entry per CDR3 protein. The sample contains hundreds of thousands of distinct CDR3 sequences, roughly 34% of which appear only once. The sequenced sample was cultured PBMCs, obtained from culture after CMV antigen stimulation. These receptors were collected from a human donor in good health (CMV status not recorded). Some clones in this sample may be carry-over from other donors' samples.

The chain employs TRBV7-2 and TRBJ2-2, with a possible D match to TRBD2 (5 bases). Per germline, CDR1 SGHTA and CDR2 FQGNSA. This CDR3 is built from 16 residues. With 1 base removed from V and 5 bases from J, the gap between germline ends came to 14 bases. The CDR3 is CASSLVVRTGTGELFF. In DNA, the CDR3 is TGTGCCAGCAGCTTAGTTGTAAGAACGGGGACCGGGGAGCTGTTTTTT.

The genes are TRBV20-1 and TRBJ2-7; D is possibly TRBD1 (7 bases). In germline, CDR1 is DFQATT, CDR2 SNEGSKA (reference sequence). The V end lost 6 bases, the J end lost 4 bases, and 13 bases lay between the germline ends. This CDR3 is 12 amino acids long. The CDR3 protein is CSAAGQSYEQYF. Written as DNA, the CDR3 is TGCAGTGCGGCGGGACAGTCTTACGAGCAGTACTTC.

This clonotype was observed a few times. The V and J genes are TRBV6-2 or TRBV6-3 and TRBJ1-2; weak D call: TRBD1 (5 bases). This CDR3 is built from 15 residues. Trimming pared 6 bases from V and 0 bases from J, leaving 14 bases between. The germline CDR1 and CDR2 sequences are MNHEY and SVGEGT. The CDR3 DNA follows: TGTGCCAGCAGGCCCACAGGAAAAGCTAACTATGGCTACACCTTC. This gives the protein CASRPTGKANYGYTF.